The T cell receptor beta chain under discussion was sequenced for a study of T cell clonotyping in hematopoietic cell transplantation. Findings of the study overall: Recipient TCR diversity dropped after transplant; expanded clonotypes rose from day 30 to 180. No sorting was done, leaving CD4 and CD8 contributions mixed. Few recipient clonotypes overlapped donors; over 95% were de novo at given depth.

The CDR3 covers 14 residues. V gave up 8 bases and J gave up 4 bases; unmatched junction bases: 4. Germline V gene lookup returns CDR1 MNHEY and CDR2 SVGAGI. The assay was immunoSEQ multiplex PCR, and TCRdb's table has in-frame clones only and misses some. The repertoire includes 37,000 or so clones, around 90% of them detected once, and under 2.5% sits in the top ten. A note on this clone: Its target is not known.

The receptor was derived from a woman between 40 and 55 years old in good health. Some clones in this sample may be carry-over from other donors' samples. What was sequenced was peripheral blood mononuclear cells. The chain is built from TRBV6-5 and TRBJ2-1; 11 positions agree with TRBD2. CDR3 in amino acids: CASLPSGRYNEQFF. Here the CDR3 DNA reads TGTGCCAGCCTTCCTAGCGGGAGGTACAATGAGCAGTTCTTC.